Listed below are T cell receptor beta chains from one sample, sequenced in a study of vaccination and CD4 T cells after COVID-19. TCRdb re-called the PCR reads with MiXCR, one entry per CDR3 protein. The sample holds about 19,000 distinct CDR3 sequences; around 52% are singletons and the top ten take about 7%. These receptors' targets are unknown. Material for sequencing was CD4+ T cells from blood, cultured in vitro. These receptors originate from a human donor who had recovered from COVID-19. CDR3s include the opening cysteine and the closing phenylalanine or tryptophan. Each record gives: D gene, V gene, clone size, J gene, CDR3 length, CDR3 protein, CDR3 DNA. A D gene is named only where the DNA matches it firmly. Clone size is not always given. Where it is, it says once, few, many or a class for expanded clones.

>-|TRBV2|-|TRBJ2-1|15
CASRDSMSSYNEQFF
TGTGCCAGCAGAGACAGCATGAGCTCCTACAATGAGCAGTTCTTC
>-|TRBV6-2/TRBV6-3|-|TRBJ2-1|11
CASSYVGKQFF
TGTGCCAGCAGTTACGTGGGAAAGCAGTTCTTC
>TRBD2|TRBV7-7|-|TRBJ2-7|15
CASSPGGSRSYEQYF
TGTGCTAGCAGCCCGGGAGGGTCCAGATCCTACGAGCAGTACTTC
>TRBD1|TRBV11-2|-|TRBJ1-6|14
CASSFWQGDSPLHF
TGTGCCAGCAGCTTTTGGCAGGGGGATTCACCCCTCCACTTT
>TRBD1|TRBV20-1|few|TRBJ2-3|14
CSAVDRGQLDTQYF
TGCAGTGCTGTTGACAGGGGGCAGTTAGATACGCAGTATTTT
>TRBD1|TRBV20-1|-|TRBJ1-2|14
CSASPGQPLNGYTF
TGCAGTGCTTCCCCGGGACAGCCGTTAAATGGCTACACCTTC
>-|TRBV19|-|TRBJ2-2|14
CASSATGLVGELFF
TGTGCCAGTAGTGCCACAGGGCTGGTCGGGGAGCTGTTTTTT
>-|TRBV5-4|-|TRBJ1-1|14
CASSLSSGNTEAFF
TGTGCCAGCAGCTTAAGTTCTGGGAACACTGAAGCTTTCTTT
>-|TRBV7-2|-|TRBJ1-5|14
CASSSDQGYQPQHF
TGTGCCAGCAGCTCGGATCAGGGGTATCAGCCCCAGCATTTT
>TRBD1|TRBV18|-|TRBJ2-7|13
CASSPGTAYEQYF
TGTGCCAGCTCACCCGGGACAGCCTACGAGCAGTACTTC
>TRBD1|TRBV11-2|-|TRBJ1-3|14
CASSLGQGGNTIYF
TGTGCCAGCAGCTTAGGACAGGGCGGAAACACCATATATTTT
>-|TRBV10-3|few|TRBJ1-2|13
CAIREKEVDGYTF
TGTGCCATCCGGGAAAAAGAGGTTGATGGCTACACCTTC
>-|TRBV10-1|-|TRBJ1-3|15
CASSESGPQGNTIYF
TGCGCCAGCAGTGAGTCCGGACCTCAGGGAAACACCATATATTTT
>-|TRBV6-1|few|TRBJ1-3|14
CASSPRWAGNTIYF
TGTGCCAGCAGCCCCCGATGGGCTGGAAACACCATATATTTT
>-|TRBV7-3|few|TRBJ2-1|15
CASSHRLGDFDEQFF
TGTGCCAGCAGCCACCGACTAGGAGACTTCGATGAGCAGTTCTTC
>TRBD1|TRBV19|-|TRBJ1-6|14
CASSNRGRVSPLHF
TGTGCCAGTAGTAACAGGGGGCGCGTATCACCCCTCCACTTT
>-|TRBV30|few|TRBJ2-2|13
CAWSRPNTGELFF
TGTGCCTGGAGTAGGCCGAACACCGGGGAGCTGTTTTTT
>-|TRBV7-3|-|TRBJ1-5|15
CASSTPGGAGQPQHF
TGTGCCAGCAGCACCCCCGGGGGGGCGGGTCAGCCCCAGCATTTT
>-|TRBV7-7|few|TRBJ2-2|15
CASSHGAVDTGELFF
TGTGCCAGCAGCCACGGGGCGGTGGACACCGGGGAGCTGTTTTTT
>TRBD2|TRBV7-9|-|TRBJ2-5|14
CASSPGTRFETQYF
TGTGCCAGCAGCCCAGGGACTAGGTTTGAGACCCAGTACTTC
>-|TRBV5-1|-|TRBJ1-3|15
CASSPIEDSGNTIYF
TGCGCCAGCAGCCCCATAGAGGACTCTGGAAACACCATATATTTT
>-|TRBV30|-|TRBJ2-1|12
CAWNGDFPEQFF
TGTGCCTGGAATGGAGACTTCCCCGAGCAGTTCTTC
>TRBD1|TRBV10-3|-|TRBJ2-7|14
CAIRTGTGAYEQYF
TGTGCCATCAGAACCGGGACAGGAGCCTACGAGCAGTACTTC
>-|TRBV10-3|few|TRBJ1-5|15
CAISEIGPNNQPQHF
TGTGCCATCAGTGAGATAGGGCCTAATAATCAGCCCCAGCATTTT
>-|TRBV5-1|-|TRBJ2-5|15
CASSSGTAFRETQYF
TGCGCCAGCAGCTCAGGGACTGCCTTTCGGGAGACCCAGTACTTC
>-|TRBV18|-|TRBJ1-1|14
CASSPGATRNEAFF
TGTGCCAGCTCACCAGGAGCGACGCGGAATGAAGCTTTCTTT
>-|TRBV20-1|once|TRBJ1-5|15
CSLPEGGGSNQPQHF
TGCAGTCTTCCGGAGGGAGGAGGAAGCAATCAGCCCCAGCATTTT
>TRBD2|TRBV7-2|-|TRBJ2-5|14
CASSPTSGRGTQYF
TGTGCCAGCAGCCCGACTAGCGGGAGAGGAACCCAGTACTTC
>TRBD2|TRBV7-3|-|TRBJ2-5|17
CASSLGSSGSIGETQYF
TGTGCCAGCAGCTTAGGATCTAGCGGGAGCATTGGGGAGACCCAGTACTTC
>TRBD1|TRBV12-3/TRBV12-4|-|TRBJ1-5|13
CASRTGSNQPQHF
TGTGCCAGCCGGACAGGGAGCAATCAGCCCCAGCATTTT
>TRBD2|TRBV20-1|few|TRBJ2-1|15
CSAENGRKIGNEQFF
TGCAGTGCTGAGAACGGGAGGAAGATAGGCAATGAGCAGTTCTTC
>TRBD2|TRBV19|-|TRBJ2-1|15
CASRPSGRPVNEQFF
TGTGCCAGTAGACCTAGCGGGAGGCCCGTCAATGAGCAGTTCTTC
>TRBD1|TRBV20-1|once|TRBJ1-4|14
CSARGTGENEKLFF
TGCAGTGCTAGAGGGACAGGGGAGAATGAAAAACTGTTTTTT
>-|TRBV6-2/TRBV6-3|few|TRBJ2-7|16
CASSYSLVGHSYEQYF
TGTGCCAGCAGTTACTCCTTGGTCGGTCACTCCTACGAGCAGTACTTC
>-|TRBV7-2|-|TRBJ2-2|14
CASSLHRVAGELFF
TGTGCCAGCAGCTTACACAGGGTCGCCGGGGAGCTGTTTTTT
>TRBD1|TRBV3-1|-|TRBJ1-3|14
CASSQAGTEAAVYF
TGTGCCAGCAGCCAAGCCGGGACAGAAGCCGCCGTATATTTT
>TRBD1|TRBV30|-|TRBJ1-2|14
CAWRGQGAFYGYTF
TGTGCCTGGAGGGGACAGGGGGCCTTCTATGGCTACACCTTC
>-|TRBV27|few|TRBJ1-5|16
CASSLNSGEGDQPQHF
TGTGCCAGCAGTTTGAACTCCGGGGAGGGAGATCAGCCCCAGCATTTT
>TRBD2|TRBV7-3|-|TRBJ2-1|17
CASRSAVGLAGPRRQFF
TGTGCCAGCAGGTCGGCCGTGGGACTAGCGGGACCCCGGCGGCAGTTCTTC
>TRBD1|TRBV11-1|-|TRBJ2-3|14
CASKLDRFTDTQYF
TGTGCCAGCAAATTGGACAGGTTCACAGATACGCAGTATTTT
>-|TRBV6-2/TRBV6-3|few|TRBJ2-1|12
CASRNPYNEQFF
TGTGCCAGCAGGAATCCCTACAATGAGCAGTTCTTC
>-|TRBV6-5|-|TRBJ2-7|19
CASSYSGTAGRGGSDEQYF
TGTGCCAGCAGTTACTCTGGGACAGCAGGGAGGGGCGGGAGCGACGAGCAGTACTTC
>-|TRBV7-9|-|TRBJ1-1|10
CASSFTEAFF
TGTGCCAGCAGCTTCACTGAAGCTTTCTTT
>-|TRBV5-5|-|TRBJ2-7|13
CASSSTGFGEQYF
TGTGCCAGCAGCTCGACAGGATTTGGCGAGCAGTACTTC
>TRBD1|TRBV9|-|TRBJ1-2|17
CASSASIDRARGAGYTF
TGTGCCAGCAGCGCCTCAATAGACAGGGCCAGGGGGGCCGGCTACACCTTC
>-|TRBV19|-|TRBJ2-6|15
CASSIGVAGANVLTF
TGTGCCAGTAGTATAGGAGTCGCAGGGGCCAACGTCCTGACTTTC
>TRBD2|TRBV7-2|medium-sized|TRBJ2-5|14
CASSQGLAIETQYF
TGTGCCAGCAGCCAGGGACTAGCTATCGAGACCCAGTACTTC
>-|TRBV20-1|-|TRBJ1-5|18
CSARDDGRDLYSNQPQHF
TGCAGTGCTAGAGATGACGGCAGGGACCTCTATAGCAATCAGCCCCAGCATTTT
>-|TRBV7-3|-|TRBJ2-5|14
CASSLSGSGETQYF
TGTGCCAGCAGCTTAAGTGGCAGTGGGGAGACCCAGTACTTC
>TRBD1|TRBV27|-|TRBJ1-2|12
CASFSLTGLYTF
TGTGCCAGCTTTTCCTTGACAGGGCTCTACACCTTC
>-|TRBV6-1|-|TRBJ1-2|15
CASSEAGHAGYGYTF
TGTGCCAGCAGTGAAGCAGGGCACGCGGGCTATGGCTACACCTTC
>-|TRBV7-9|-|TRBJ1-2|12
CASRPGLRGYTF
TGTGCCAGCCGGCCGGGGTTGAGGGGCTACACCTTC
>TRBD1|TRBV5-4|-|TRBJ2-2|16
CASSHGQGANTGELFF
TGTGCCAGCAGCCATGGACAGGGGGCGAACACCGGGGAGCTGTTTTTT
>-|TRBV6-1|few|TRBJ1-2|13
CASSPGSPSGYTF
TGTGCCAGCAGCCCGGGCAGTCCAAGTGGCTACACCTTC
>-|TRBV7-7|-|TRBJ1-5|13
CASSQGFDQPQHF
TGTGCCAGCAGTCAGGGGTTCGATCAGCCCCAGCATTTT
>-|TRBV7-9|once|TRBJ1-1|15
CASSLVSGRMSEAFF
TGTGCCAGCAGCTTAGTTTCTGGGAGAATGTCTGAAGCTTTCTTT
>-|TRBV18|-|TRBJ1-3|15
CASSPPEGLGNTIYF
TGTGCCAGCTCACCACCCGAGGGGCTGGGGAACACCATATATTTT
>TRBD1|TRBV2|few|TRBJ1-5|15
CASSFGTEDHQPQHF
TGTGCCAGCAGCTTCGGGACAGAGGATCATCAGCCCCAGCATTTT
>TRBD1|TRBV6-1|-|TRBJ2-1|16
CASRETGTGKYNEQFF
TGTGCCAGCAGGGAGACCGGGACAGGGAAATACAATGAGCAGTTCTTC
>TRBD2|TRBV15|-|TRBJ2-2|18
CATSRDLSGKVLGGELFF
TGTGCCACCAGCAGAGACCTTAGCGGGAAGGTGCTAGGCGGGGAGCTGTTTTTT